These 8 T cell receptor beta chains were all obtained from the same sample, sequenced in a study of shared clonotypes between healthy human individuals. The assay was immunoSEQ multiplex PCR, and TCRdb's table has in-frame clones only and misses some. The data hold 2.3 million or so clones, with over 85% observed a single time. What was sequenced was naive CD4+ T cells from PBMCs. Subset specified: CD45RA+ positively selected. These receptors were taken from a man between 18 and 35 years old in good health. Some clones in this sample may be carry-over from other donors' samples.

A note on this clone: This specimen includes other DNA sequences encoding the same CDR3. The chain employs TRBV11-2 and TRBJ2-1; D may correspond to TRBD1 or TRBD2 (6 bases each). Trimming cost V 5 bases and J 1 base, with 12 bases left between them. CDR3 length equals 15 residues. In germline, CDR1 is SGHAT, CDR2 FQNNGV. The CDR3 DNA reads TGTGCCAGCAGCGGAGGGCAGGGGTCCTACAATGAGCAGTTCTTC. Protein: CASSGGQGSYNEQFF. The full variable domain, rest sourced from reference TRBV11-2 and TRBJ2-1, is EAGVAQSPRYKIIEKRQSVAFWCNPISGHATLYWYQQILGQGPKLLIQFQNNGVVDDSQLPKDRFSAERLKGVDSTLKIQPAKLEDSAVYLCASSGGQGSYNEQFFGPGTRLTVL.

Notes on this clone: The sample contains more than one DNA sequence encoding this CDR3. V is TRBV5-4 and J is TRBJ2-1, with 7 nucleotides matching TRBD1. From germline, CDR1 is SGHNT and CDR2 YYREEE (reference sequence). The CDR3 has 15 amino acids. The V gene end was trimmed by 4 bases and the J gene end by 0 bases; junction bases not matched to a gene: 4. The CDR3 DNA reads TGTGCCAGCAGCCTGGGACAGAGCTCCTACAATGAGCAGTTCTTC. Translating gives CASSLGQSSYNEQFF. The complete variable domain, with remaining parts taken from reference TRBV5-4 and TRBJ2-1, reads ETGVTQSPTHLIKTRGQQVTLRCSSQSGHNTVSWYQQALGQGPQFIFQYYREEENGRGNFPPRFSGLQFPNYSSELNVNALELDDSALYLCASSLGQSSYNEQFFGPGTRLTVL.

This chain uses TRBV7-3 with TRBJ2-3, with D tentatively TRBD2 (7 bases). V was shortened by 1 base and J by 6 bases, with 20 bases between the two germline ends. CDR3 length: 17 residues. Per germline, CDR1 SGHTA and CDR2 FQGTGA. CDR3 protein: CASSLRGGTRPPDTQYF. The CDR3 bases are TGTGCCAGCAGCTTAAGGGGAGGGACACGGCCCCCGGATACGCAGTATTTT.

This clone was seen more than once but under ten times. The chain has TRBV5-1 and TRBJ1-1, with a tentative D call TRBD1 (5 bases). CDR1 and CDR2 from the germline V gene are SGHRS and YFSETQ. Trimming pared 4 bases from V and 4 bases from J, leaving 17 bases between. The CDR3 is 15 amino acids. The CDR3 DNA reads as TGCGCCAGCAGCCCGGATCCACATGGGGGCACTGAAGCTTTCTTT. Translated, it gives CASSPDPHGGTEAFF. The full variable domain, in which reference TRBV5-1 and TRBJ1-1 provide the parts outside the CDR3, is KAGVTQTPRYLIKTRGQQVTLSCSPISGHRSVSWYQQTPGQGLQFLFEYFSETQRNKGNFPGRFSGRQFSNSRSEMNVSTLELGDSALYLCASSPDPHGGTEAFFGQGTRLTVV.

In its sample, this clone was seen once. V usage is TRBV11-2 and J usage is TRBJ1-1; D is undetermined. The CDR3 sequence is 13 residues long. Trimming pared 4 bases from V and 4 bases from J, leaving 10 bases between. From germline, CDR1 is SGHAT and CDR2 FQNNGV. The CDR3, as DNA: TGTGCCAGCAGCTCGGACGTCGGCACTGAAGCTTTCTTT. It codes for CASSSDVGTEAFF.

V usage is TRBV28 and J usage is TRBJ1-2; possible D gene TRBD1, 5 bases. CDR1 is MDHEN, CDR2 SYDVKM, per germline. The CDR3 has 15 residues. Trimming took 2 bases from V and 4 from J, leaving 14 bases between them. CDR3 nucleotides: TGTGCCAGCAGTTTAGTTCCGGGGGGAGGCTATGGCTACACCTTC. Translation: CASSLVPGGGYGYTF.

The V and J genes are TRBV4-3 and TRBJ1-1; D uncertain. With 0 bases removed from V and 2 bases from J, the gap between germline ends came to 4 bases. CDR1 and CDR2 (germline): LGHNA, YSLEER. The CDR3 has 13 amino acids. The CDR3 here is CASSQELNTEAFF. The CDR3 DNA reads as TGCGCCAGCAGCCAAGAATTAAACACTGAAGCTTTCTTT.

The chain links TRBV7-8 to TRBJ1-1; the D is unclear. Per the germline V gene, CDR1 is SGHVS and CDR2 is FQNEAQ. This CDR3 has 13 residues. With 3 bases removed from V and 1 base from J, the gap between germline ends came to 6 bases. The CDR3 loop reads CASSFISNTEAFF. CDR3 in DNA: TGTGCCAGCAGCTTCATATCGAACACTGAAGCTTTCTTT.